This T cell receptor beta chain comes out of a study of spatial heterogeneity in lung cancer. Study in general: Researchers sequenced follow-up PBMC samples if they had them, and these came a median of approximately 22 months after resection.

The table lists this clonotype with a few counts. Noted time point: blood at routine non-recurrence follow-up after resection. Frozen PBMC, nontumor lung or tumor provided whole RNA, which was sequenced unsorted. The V gene's germline CDR1 is ENHRY and CDR2 SYGVKD. The CDR3 length is 14 residues. Trimming shortened V by 6 bases and J by 0 bases, and 12 bases separated the two germline ends. Single TCR cDNA molecules each had their own unique molecular identifier. TCRdb reprocessed the 5' RACE reads via MiXCR and lists one record per CDR3 protein. The table lists around 110,000 distinct CDR3 sequences, 12% of them singletons, with roughly 17% in the top ten.

The sequence was collected from a male donor with early-stage non-small cell lung cancer. The specimen was PBMCs, collected at follow-up. The chain carries TRBV10-3 and TRBJ2-7, with D perhaps matching TRBD2 (6 bases). This CDR3 is CAIRETGLSYEQYF. CDR3 nucleotide sequence: TGTGCCATCAGGGAGACGGGACTCTCCTACGAGCAGTACTTC.